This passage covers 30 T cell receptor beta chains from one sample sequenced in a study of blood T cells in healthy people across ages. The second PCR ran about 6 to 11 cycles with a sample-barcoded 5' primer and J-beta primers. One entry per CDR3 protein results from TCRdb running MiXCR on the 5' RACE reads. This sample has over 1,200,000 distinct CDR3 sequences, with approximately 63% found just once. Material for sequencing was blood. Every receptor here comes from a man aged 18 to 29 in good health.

CDR3 coding DNA: TGCGCCAGCAGCTGGGTCCCGGCTCACGAGCAGTACTTC. It encodes CASSWVPAHEQYF. This rearrangement joins TRBV5-1 to TRBJ2-7, with D unclear. V shed 3 bases and J shed 5 bases, with 12 bases lying between them. The CDR3 has 13 residues. CDR1 is SGHRS and CDR2 is YFSETQ in the germline V gene.

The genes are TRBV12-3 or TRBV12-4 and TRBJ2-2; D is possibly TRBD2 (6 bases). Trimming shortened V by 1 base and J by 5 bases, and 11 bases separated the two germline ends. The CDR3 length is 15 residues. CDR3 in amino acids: CASSLGLALTGELFF. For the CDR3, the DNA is TGTGCCAGCAGTTTAGGGCTAGCGTTAACCGGGGAGCTGTTTTTT.

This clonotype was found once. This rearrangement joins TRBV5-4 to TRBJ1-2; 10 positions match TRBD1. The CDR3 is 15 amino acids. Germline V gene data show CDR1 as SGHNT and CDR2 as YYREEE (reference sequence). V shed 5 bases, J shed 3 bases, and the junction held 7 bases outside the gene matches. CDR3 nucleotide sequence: TGTGCCAGCAGGGCCGGACAGGGGGAGGACTATGGCTACACCTTC. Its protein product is CASRAGQGEDYGYTF. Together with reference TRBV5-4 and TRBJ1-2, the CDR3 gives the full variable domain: ETGVTQSPTHLIKTRGQQVTLRCSSQSGHNTVSWYQQALGQGPQFIFQYYREEENGRGNFPPRFSGLQFPNYSSELNVNALELDDSALYLCASRAGQGEDYGYTFGSGTRLTVV.

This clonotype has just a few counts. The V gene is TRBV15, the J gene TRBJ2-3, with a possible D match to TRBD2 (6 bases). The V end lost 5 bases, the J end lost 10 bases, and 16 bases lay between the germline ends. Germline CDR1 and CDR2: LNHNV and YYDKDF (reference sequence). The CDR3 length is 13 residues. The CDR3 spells CATSSGGGAAQYF. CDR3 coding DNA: TGTGCCACCAGCTCCGGGGGTGGGGCCGCGCAGTATTTT. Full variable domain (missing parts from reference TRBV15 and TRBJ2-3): DAMVIQNPRYQVTQFGKPVTLSCSQTLNHNVMYWYQQKSSQAPKLLFHYYDKDFNNEADTPDNFQSRRPNTSFCFLDIRSPGLGDTAMYLCATSSGGGAAQYFGPGTRLTVL.

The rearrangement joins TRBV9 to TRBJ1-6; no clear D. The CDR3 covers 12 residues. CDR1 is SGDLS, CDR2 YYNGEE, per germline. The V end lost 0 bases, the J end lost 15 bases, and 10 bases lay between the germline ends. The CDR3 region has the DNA TGTGCCAGCAGCGTAGATGTGGGTAACCTCCACTTT. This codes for CASSVDVGNLHF.

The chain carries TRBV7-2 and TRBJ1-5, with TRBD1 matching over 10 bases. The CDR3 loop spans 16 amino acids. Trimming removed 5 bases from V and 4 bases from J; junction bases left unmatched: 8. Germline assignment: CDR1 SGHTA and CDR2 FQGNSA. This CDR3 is CASSNRDRGTNQPQHF. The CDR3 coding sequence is TGTGCCAGCAGCAACCGGGACAGGGGAACGAATCAGCCCCAGCATTTT.

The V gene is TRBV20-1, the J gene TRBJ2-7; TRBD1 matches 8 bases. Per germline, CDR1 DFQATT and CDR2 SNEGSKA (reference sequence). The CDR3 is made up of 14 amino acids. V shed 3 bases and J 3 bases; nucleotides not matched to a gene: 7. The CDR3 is CSARGRDRFYEQYF. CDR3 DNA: TGCAGTGCTAGGGGCCGGGACAGGTTCTACGAGCAGTACTTC.

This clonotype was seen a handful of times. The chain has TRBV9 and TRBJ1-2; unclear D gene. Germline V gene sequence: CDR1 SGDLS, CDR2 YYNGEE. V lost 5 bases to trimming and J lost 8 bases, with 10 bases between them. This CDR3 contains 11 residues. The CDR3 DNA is TGTGCCAGCAGAGACTTCCAGGGCTACACCTTC. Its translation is CASRDFQGYTF.

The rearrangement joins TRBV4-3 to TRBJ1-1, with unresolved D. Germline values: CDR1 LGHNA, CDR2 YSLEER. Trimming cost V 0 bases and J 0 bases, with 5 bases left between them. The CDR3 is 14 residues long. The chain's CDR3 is CASSQDSMNTEAFF. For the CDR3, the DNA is TGCGCCAGCAGCCAAGATTCTATGAACACTGAAGCTTTCTTT.

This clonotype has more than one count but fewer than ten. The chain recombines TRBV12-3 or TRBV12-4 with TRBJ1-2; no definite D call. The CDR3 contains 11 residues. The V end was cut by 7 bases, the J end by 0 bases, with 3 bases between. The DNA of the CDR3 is TGTGCCAGCAAAGCTAACTATGGCTACACCTTC. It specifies CASKANYGYTF.

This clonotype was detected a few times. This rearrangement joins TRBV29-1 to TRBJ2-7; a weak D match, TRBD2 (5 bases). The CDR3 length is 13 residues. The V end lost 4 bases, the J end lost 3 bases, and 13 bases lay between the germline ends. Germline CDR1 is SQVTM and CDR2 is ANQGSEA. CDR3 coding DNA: TGCAGCGTTGTGGCCCAACGGGGCTACGAGCAGTACTTC. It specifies CSVVAQRGYEQYF.

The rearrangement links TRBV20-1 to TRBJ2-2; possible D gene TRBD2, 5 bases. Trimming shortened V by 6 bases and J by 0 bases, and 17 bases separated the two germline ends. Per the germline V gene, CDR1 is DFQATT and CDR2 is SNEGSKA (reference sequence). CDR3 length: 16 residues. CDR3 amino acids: CSAPSALATNTGELFF. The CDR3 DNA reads TGCAGTGCCCCGAGCGCGCTAGCTACGAACACCGGGGAGCTGTTTTTT.

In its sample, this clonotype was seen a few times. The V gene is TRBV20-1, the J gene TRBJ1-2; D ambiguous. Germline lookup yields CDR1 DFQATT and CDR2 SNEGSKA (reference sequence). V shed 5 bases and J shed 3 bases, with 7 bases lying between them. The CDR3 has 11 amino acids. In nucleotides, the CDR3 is TGCAGTGCTGCTATGTACTATGGCTACACCTTC. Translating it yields CSAAMYYGYTF.

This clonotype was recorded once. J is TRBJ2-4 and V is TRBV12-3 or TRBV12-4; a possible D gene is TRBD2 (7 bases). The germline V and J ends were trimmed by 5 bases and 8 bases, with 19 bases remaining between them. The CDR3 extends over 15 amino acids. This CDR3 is CASSKGGRAADIQYF. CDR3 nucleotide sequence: TGTGCCAGCAGTAAAGGGGGGAGGGCGGCGGACATTCAGTACTTC.

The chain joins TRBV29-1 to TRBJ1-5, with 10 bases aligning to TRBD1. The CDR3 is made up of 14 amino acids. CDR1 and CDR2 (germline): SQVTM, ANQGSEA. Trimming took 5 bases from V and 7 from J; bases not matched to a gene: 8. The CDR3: CSVTGTGDEQPQHF. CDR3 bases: TGCAGCGTTACCGGGACAGGGGACGAGCAGCCCCAGCATTTT.

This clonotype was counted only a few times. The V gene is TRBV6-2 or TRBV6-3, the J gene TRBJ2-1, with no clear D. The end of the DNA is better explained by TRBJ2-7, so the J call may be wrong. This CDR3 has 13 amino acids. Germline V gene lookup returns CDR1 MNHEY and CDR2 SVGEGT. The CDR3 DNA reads TGTGCCAGCAGTAAGAGCTCCTACAATGAGCAGTACTTC. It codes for CASSKSSYNEQYF.

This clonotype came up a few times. The CDR3 region is CSVEDPPDEQYF. The CDR3 DNA reads TGCAGCGTTGAAGATCCTCCGGACGAGCAGTACTTC. The rearrangement links TRBV29-1 to TRBJ2-5; D remains ambiguous. The J call is doubtful: the DNA matches TRBJ2-7 better. The CDR3 is made up of 12 amino acids. The germline CDR1 and CDR2 sequences are SQVTM and ANQGSEA.

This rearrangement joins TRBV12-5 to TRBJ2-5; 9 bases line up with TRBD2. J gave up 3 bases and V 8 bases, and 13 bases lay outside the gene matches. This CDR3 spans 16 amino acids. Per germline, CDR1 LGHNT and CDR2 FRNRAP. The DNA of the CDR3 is TGTGCTAGTAGTGCTCCCGGGGCTAGCGGGGAAGAGACCCAGTACTTC. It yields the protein CASSAPGASGEETQYF.

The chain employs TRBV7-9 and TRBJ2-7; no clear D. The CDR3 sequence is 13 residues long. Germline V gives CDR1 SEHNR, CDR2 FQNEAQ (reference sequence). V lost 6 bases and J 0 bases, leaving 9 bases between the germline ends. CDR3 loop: CASRHPSSYEQYF. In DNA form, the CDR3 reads TGTGCCAGCAGACACCCTAGCTCCTACGAGCAGTACTTC.

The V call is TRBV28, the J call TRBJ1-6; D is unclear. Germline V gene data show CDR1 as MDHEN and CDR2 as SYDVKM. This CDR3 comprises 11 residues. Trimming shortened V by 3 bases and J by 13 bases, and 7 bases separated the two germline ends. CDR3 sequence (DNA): TGTGCCAGCAGTTTGAAGTTTCCCCTCCACTTT. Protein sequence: CASSLKFPLHF.

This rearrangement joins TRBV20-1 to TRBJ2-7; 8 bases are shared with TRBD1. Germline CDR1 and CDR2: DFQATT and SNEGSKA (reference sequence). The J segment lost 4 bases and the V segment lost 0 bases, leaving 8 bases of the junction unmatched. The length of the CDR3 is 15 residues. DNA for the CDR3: TGCAGTGCTAGAGATGAACGGACAGGGTCGTACGAGCAGTACTTC. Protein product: CSARDERTGSYEQYF.

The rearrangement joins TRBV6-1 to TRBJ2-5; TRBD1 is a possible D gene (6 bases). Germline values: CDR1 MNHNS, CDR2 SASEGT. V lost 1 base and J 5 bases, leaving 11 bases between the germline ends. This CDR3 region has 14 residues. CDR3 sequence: CASSEGGGSETQYF. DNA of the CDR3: TGTGCCAGCAGTGAAGGTGGGGGCTCGGAGACCCAGTACTTC.

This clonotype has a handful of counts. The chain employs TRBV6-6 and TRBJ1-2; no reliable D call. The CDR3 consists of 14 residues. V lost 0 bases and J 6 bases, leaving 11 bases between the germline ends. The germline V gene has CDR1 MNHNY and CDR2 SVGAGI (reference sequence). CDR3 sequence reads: CASSYSVGRDGYTF. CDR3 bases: TGTGCCAGCAGTTACTCTGTCGGTCGGGATGGCTACACCTTC.

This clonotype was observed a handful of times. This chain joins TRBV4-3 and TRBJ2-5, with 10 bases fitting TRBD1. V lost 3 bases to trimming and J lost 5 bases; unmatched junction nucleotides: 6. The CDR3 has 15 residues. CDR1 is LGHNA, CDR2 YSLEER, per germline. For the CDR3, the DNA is TGCGCCAGCAGCCAGGTGACAGGGGGCGTGGAGACCCAGTACTTC. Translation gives CASSQVTGGVETQYF.

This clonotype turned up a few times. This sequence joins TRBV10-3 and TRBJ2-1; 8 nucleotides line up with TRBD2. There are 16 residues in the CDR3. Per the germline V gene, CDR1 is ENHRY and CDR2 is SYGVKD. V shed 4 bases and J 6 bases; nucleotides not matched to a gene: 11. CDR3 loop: CAISGFLGGRTNEQFF. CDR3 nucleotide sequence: TGTGCCATCAGTGGGTTCTTAGGCGGGAGGACCAATGAGCAGTTCTTC.

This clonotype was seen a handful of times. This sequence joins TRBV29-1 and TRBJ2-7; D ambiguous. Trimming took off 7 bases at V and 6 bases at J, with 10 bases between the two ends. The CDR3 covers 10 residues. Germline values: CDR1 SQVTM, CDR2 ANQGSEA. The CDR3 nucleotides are TGCAGCGCGGTGTGGTCCGAGCAGTACTTC. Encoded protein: CSAVWSEQYF.

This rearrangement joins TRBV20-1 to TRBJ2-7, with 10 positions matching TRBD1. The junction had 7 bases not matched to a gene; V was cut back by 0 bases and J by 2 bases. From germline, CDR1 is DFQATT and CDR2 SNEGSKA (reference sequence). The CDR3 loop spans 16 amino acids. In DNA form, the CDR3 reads TGCAGTGCTAGAGAAATTGGACAGGGGGACACCTACGAGCAGTACTTC. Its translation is CSAREIGQGDTYEQYF.

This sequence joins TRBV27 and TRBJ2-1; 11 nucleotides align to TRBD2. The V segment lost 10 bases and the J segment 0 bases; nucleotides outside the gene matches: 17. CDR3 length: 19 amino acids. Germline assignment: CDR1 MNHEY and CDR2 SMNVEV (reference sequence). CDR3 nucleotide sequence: TGTGCCACCGCCCCCCTTAGCGGGGGGGCATACTCCTCCTACAATGAGCAGTTCTTC. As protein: CATAPLSGGAYSSYNEQFF.

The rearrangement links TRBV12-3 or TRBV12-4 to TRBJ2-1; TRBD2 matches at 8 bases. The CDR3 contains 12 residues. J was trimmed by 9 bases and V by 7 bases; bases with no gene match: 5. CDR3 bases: TGTGCCAGCACCACGGGAGGGGGTGAGCAGTTCTTC. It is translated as CASTTGGGEQFF.

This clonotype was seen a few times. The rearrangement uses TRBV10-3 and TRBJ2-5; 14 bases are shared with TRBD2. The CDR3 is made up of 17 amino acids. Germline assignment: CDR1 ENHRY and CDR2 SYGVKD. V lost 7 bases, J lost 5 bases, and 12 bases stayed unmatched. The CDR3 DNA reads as TGTGCCATCACCGTCAAGGGACTAGCGGGAGAAATTGAGACCCAGTACTTC. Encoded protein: CAITVKGLAGEIETQYF.